Included here is one T cell receptor (beta chain) sequence, with context. The data were taken from a study of PD-1 blockade in classical Hodgkin lymphoma. The repertoire was sequenced with immunoSEQ multiplex PCR; TCRdb's copy has only in-frame clones and lacks some. The data contain about 86,000 clones, around nine tenths of them seen just once; the ten biggest clones take up less than 25%. With no exception, relapse followed autologous stem cell transplantation in all patients, and brentuximab vedotin exposure varied. This CDR3 spans 14 amino acids. The chain has TRBV21-1 and TRBJ1-5. TRBV21-1 is assigned pseudogene status. The receptor's source is a human donor with classical Hodgkin lymphoma. The sample consisted of peripheral blood mononuclear cells (PBMCs), taken at baseline. The CDR3 nucleotides are TGTGCCACCAGTAACAGCGGGGTAAGGCAGCCCCAGCATTTT. It translates to CATSNSGVRQPQHF.